Following are 6 T cell receptor beta chains from one sample sequenced in a study of T cell responses to AZD1222 COVID-19 vaccine. TCRdb keeps only in-frame clones here, not all; method: immunoSEQ multiplex PCR. The sample has 130,000 or so clones; just over 85% are singletons. Sample: peripheral blood, taken on day 0 of AZD1222 vaccination. The source of these receptors is an adult in good health.

This clone was observed a single time. The chain has TRBV29-1 and TRBJ1-6; no clear D. Trimming left V 6 bases short and J 2 bases short, with 8 bases between. This CDR3 has 13 residues. The germline gives CDR1 SQVTM, CDR2 ANQGSEA. CDR3 loop: CSVRRAYNSPLHF. DNA of the CDR3: TGCAGCGTGCGCCGGGCCTATAATTCACCCCTCCACTTT.

Of note for this clone: A read error may produce the germline difference seen at one junction end. Distinct nucleotide sequences in the sample also encode this CDR3. The chain employs TRBV5-5 and TRBJ1-6; TRBD1 might be the D (6 bases). Germline assignment: CDR1 SGHKS and CDR2 YYEKEE (reference sequence). This CDR3 contains 15 residues. CDR3 amino acids: CASSLVGRDISPLHF. The CDR3 bases are TGTGCTAGCAGCTTGGTCGGCAGGGACATTTCACCCCTCCACTTT.

The V and J genes are TRBV6-5 and TRBJ2-3; possible D gene TRBD2, 7 bases. V dropped 8 bases and J dropped 0 bases, with 9 bases sitting between them. This CDR3 contains 13 residues. The germline V gene has CDR1 MNHEY and CDR2 SVGAGI. CDR3 region: CASEGGSTDTQYF. The CDR3 DNA reads TGTGCCAGCGAGGGGGGGAGCACAGATACGCAGTATTTT.

The chain couples TRBV7-6 to TRBJ1-1; unclear D gene. The CDR3 loop spans 11 amino acids. Germline V gene sequence: CDR1 SGHVS, CDR2 FNYEAQ. V dropped 1 base and J dropped 10 bases, with 7 bases sitting between them. The CDR3: CASSLGESAFF. CDR3 nucleotides: TGTGCCAGCAGCTTAGGGGAGTCAGCTTTCTTT.

CDR3 residues: CASSMTGVTDTQYF. CDR3 bases: TGTGCCAGCAGCATGACGGGAGTCACAGATACGCAGTATTTT. The chain employs TRBV3-1 (or the pseudogene TRBV3-2) and TRBJ2-3; perhaps TRBD2 as D (6 bases). V lost 5 bases and J lost 2, with 11 bases in between. The CDR3 runs 14 residues. The V gene's germline CDR1 is LGHDT and CDR2 YNNKEL (reference sequence).

The CDR3 DNA sequence: TGCGCCAGCAGCTTGGCCTCGGTTACGCTTAACACTGAAGCTTTCTTT. Its protein product is CASSLASVTLNTEAFF. V and J are TRBV5-1 and TRBJ1-1; no clear D gene. Trimming pared 0 bases from V and 2 bases from J, leaving 14 bases between. Germline V gives CDR1 SGHRS, CDR2 YFSETQ. The CDR3 is made up of 16 amino acids.